These 20 T cell receptor beta chains were sequenced from one sample in a study of cytotoxic CD8 clonotypes in ibrutinib-treated CLL. Data came from immunoSEQ multiplex PCR; TCRdb stores just in-frame clones and leaves some out. The sample comprises 250,000 to 350,000 clones, approximately 79% of which are singletons, and around 6% rests with the top ten. This specimen consisted of PBMCs, obtained at disease progression, from a patient treated with ibrutinib. The receptors here all came from a human donor with chronic lymphocytic leukemia.

J is TRBJ2-7 and V is TRBV4-3; D call uncertain. The V end lost 1 base, the J end lost 0 bases, and 7 bases lay between the germline ends. This CDR3 is built from 14 residues. CDR1 and CDR2 from the germline V gene are LGHNA and YSLEER. The chain's CDR3 is CASSQGPFSYEQYF. The CDR3 region has the DNA TGCGCCAGCAGCCAAGGACCGTTCTCCTACGAGCAGTACTTC.

The rearrangement uses TRBV2 and TRBJ2-2; D gene uncertain. This CDR3 is built from 20 residues. Deletions cut 2 bases from V and 0 bases from J, with 22 bases between. The V gene's germline CDR1 is SNHLY and CDR2 FYNNEI. This CDR3 reads CASSEWGQVRPFANTGELFF. CDR3 coding DNA: TGTGCCAGCAGTGAATGGGGTCAGGTCCGTCCCTTTGCGAACACCGGGGAGCTGTTTTTT.

The J gene is TRBJ1-1, the V gene TRBV19; D might be TRBD1 (6 bases). Germline V lookup: CDR1 LNHDA, CDR2 SQIVND (reference sequence). CDR3 length equals 14 residues. Trimming took off 4 bases at V and 5 bases at J, with 14 bases between the two ends. This CDR3 is CASSTHGRGTEAFF. The CDR3 bases are TGTGCCAGTAGTACCCATGGGAGGGGGACTGAAGCTTTCTTT.

Notes on this clone: One junction end disagrees with the germline gene, perhaps due to a read error. This chain uses TRBV6-5 with TRBJ2-3; D call uncertain. CDR1 and CDR2 from the germline V gene are MNHEY and SVGAGI. The CDR3 sequence is 14 residues long. CDR3 nucleotide sequence: TGTGCCAGCAGCTACTCGACTAGCACAGATACGCAGTATTTT. Residues: CASSYSTSTDTQYF.

V usage is TRBV5-1 and J usage is TRBJ1-1, with D tentatively TRBD1 (6 bases). This CDR3 is 16 amino acids long. Trimming pared 1 base from V and 6 bases from J, leaving 19 bases between. Germline V gene lookup returns CDR1 SGHRS and CDR2 YFSETQ. The CDR3 DNA follows: TGCGCCAGCAGCTTGCGGGCCCCTGGGACAAGCCCTGAAGCTTTCTTT. Amino acids: CASSLRAPGTSPEAFF.

This clone was recorded a few times. The chain links TRBV6-5 to TRBJ1-3; unclear D gene. The V gene lost 0 bases and the J gene lost 0 bases, with 6 bases spanning the gap. Germline CDR1 is MNHEY and CDR2 is SVGAGI. The CDR3 runs 15 residues. This CDR3 is CASSYSRSSGNTIYF. The CDR3, as DNA: TGTGCCAGCAGTTACTCTAGGAGCTCTGGAAACACCATATATTTT.

This chain uses TRBV19 with TRBJ1-1; unclear D gene. CDR1 and CDR2 from the germline V gene are LNHDA and SQIVND (reference sequence). The CDR3 is 14 residues long. V lost 7 bases and J lost 1, with 13 bases in between. The CDR3 nucleotides read TGTGCCAGTATAGGGCCTTGGGGGAACACTGAAGCTTTCTTT. Translating it yields CASIGPWGNTEAFF.

The V call is TRBV19, the J call TRBJ2-3; 11 bases map to TRBD2. The CDR3 has 16 residues. V dropped 5 bases and J dropped 1; count of bases not matched to a gene: 5. The germline V gene has CDR1 LNHDA and CDR2 SQIVND (reference sequence). The CDR3, as DNA: TGTGCCAGTAGTGTATCGGGACTAGCGGGCACAGATACGCAGTATTTT. It encodes CASSVSGLAGTDTQYF.

The chain links TRBV18 to TRBJ2-1; 7 nucleotides match TRBD2. The CDR3 extends over 14 amino acids. Germline V gene lookup returns CDR1 KGHSH and CDR2 LQKENI. Trimming took 3 bases from V and 8 from J; bases not matched to a gene: 7. CDR3: CASSPLAGVHEQFF. The CDR3 nucleotides are TGTGCCAGCTCACCGCTGGCGGGAGTCCATGAGCAGTTCTTC.

The chain has TRBV28 and TRBJ2-2, with D hard to call. Per germline, CDR1 MDHEN and CDR2 SYDVKM. This CDR3 has 14 amino acids. The V end lost 7 bases, the J end lost 1 base, and 10 bases lay between the germline ends. The chain's CDR3 is CASTPWENTGELFF. The CDR3 DNA is TGTGCCAGCACCCCTTGGGAGAACACCGGGGAGCTGTTTTTT. Based on the CDR3 plus reference TRBV28 and TRBJ2-2, the full variable domain is DVKVTQSSRYLVKRTGEKVFLECVQDMDHENMFWYRQDPGLGLRLIYFSYDVKMKEKGDIPEGYSVSREKKERFSLILESASTNQTSMYLCASTPWENTGELFFGEGSRLTVL.

This chain connects TRBV27 to TRBJ2-7; 9 positions match TRBD2. V shed 5 bases and J 7 bases; nucleotides not matched to a gene: 6. The CDR3 runs to 13 residues. Germline loops: CDR1 MNHEY, CDR2 SMNVEV (reference sequence). This CDR3 is CASSLRLADEQYF. The CDR3 nucleotides are TGTGCCAGCAGTCTCAGACTAGCGGATGAGCAGTACTTC.

The V gene is TRBV7-9, the J gene TRBJ2-5; 9 nucleotides line up with TRBD1. Germline CDR1 is SEHNR and CDR2 is FQNEAQ (reference sequence). After removal of 5 bases from V and 2 bases from J, the junction contained 3 bases not matched to a gene. The CDR3 runs to 14 residues. Written as DNA, the CDR3 is TGTGCCAGCAGCGCCGACAGGGGGCAAGAGACCCAGTACTTC. Its protein is CASSADRGQETQYF.

The chain employs TRBV11-2 and TRBJ2-7; 7 nucleotides align to TRBD1. The CDR3 sequence is 15 residues long. Germline V gene lookup returns CDR1 SGHAT and CDR2 FQNNGV. The J segment lost 3 bases and the V segment lost 2 bases, leaving 7 bases of the junction unmatched. Written as DNA, the CDR3 is TGTGCCAGCAGCTTATTGAGGGGGCGCTTCTACGAGCAGTACTTC. The encoded protein is CASSLLRGRFYEQYF.

This clone was seen at least ten times. The chain uses TRBV5-1 and TRBJ1-6; 8 nucleotides line up with TRBD1. Looked up from germline, CDR1 is SGHRS and CDR2 is YFSETQ. V shed 4 bases, J shed 7 bases, and the junction held 13 bases outside the gene matches. This CDR3 comprises 17 residues. CDR3 in amino acids: CASSQGGQALLNSPLHF. The DNA of the CDR3 is TGCGCCAGCAGCCAAGGGGGACAGGCCCTCCTCAATTCACCCCTCCACTTT.

This chain uses TRBV6-5 with TRBJ2-7; 7 bases are shared with TRBD2. The V gene's germline CDR1 is MNHEY and CDR2 SVGAGI. The CDR3 contains 16 residues. V gave up 2 bases and J gave up 0 bases; unmatched junction bases: 7. The CDR3 is CASSYAAGTSSYEQYF. The CDR3 DNA follows: TGTGCCAGCAGTTACGCAGCGGGGACGAGCTCCTACGAGCAGTACTTC.

The chain employs TRBV27 and TRBJ2-7; D ambiguous. Germline V gene sequence: CDR1 MNHEY, CDR2 SMNVEV (reference sequence). V was trimmed by 3 bases and J by 4 bases, leaving 10 bases between them. The CDR3 extends over 13 amino acids. The CDR3 nucleotides are TGTGCCAGCAGTTTTTCGATACAATACGAGCAGTACTTC. It is translated as CASSFSIQYEQYF.

The chain is built from TRBV6-4 and TRBJ2-3; D remains unclear. The germline V and J ends were trimmed by 0 bases and 1 base, with 8 bases remaining between them. This CDR3 contains 15 residues. Germline V CDR1 and CDR2: MRHNA, SNTAGT. The CDR3 nucleotides read TGTGCCAGCAGTGACTCTTGGCCTGGCACAGATACGCAGTATTTT. Translating it yields CASSDSWPGTDTQYF.

This rearrangement joins TRBV11-2 to TRBJ2-5; tentatively, D is TRBD1 or TRBD2 (6 bases each). The V end lost 5 bases, the J end lost 4 bases, and 14 bases lay between the germline ends. CDR1 and CDR2 from the germline V gene are SGHAT and FQNNGV. The CDR3 has 14 residues. Here the CDR3 reads CASSPPRGLETQYF. The DNA for the CDR3 is TGTGCCAGCAGCCCTCCACGGGGGCTAGAGACCCAGTACTTC.

This chain connects TRBV28 to TRBJ2-5, with D perhaps given as TRBD1 or TRBD2 (5 bases each). Germline V gives CDR1 MDHEN, CDR2 SYDVKM. Trimming cost V 7 bases and J 5 bases, with 17 bases left between them. The CDR3 covers 14 residues. The CDR3 sequence is CASTIIGREETQYF. The CDR3 DNA reads TGTGCCAGCACTATAATTGGCAGGGAGGAGACCCAGTACTTC.

The V and J genes are TRBV7-6 and TRBJ2-5, with 10 bases lining up with TRBD1. CDR1 and CDR2 from the germline V gene are SGHVS and FNYEAQ. Trimming took 6 bases from V and 0 from J; bases not matched to a gene: 4. The CDR3 loop spans 15 amino acids. DNA for the CDR3: TGTGCCAGCAGTTCCGGGACAGGGGACCAAGAGACCCAGTACTTC. Its translation is CASSSGTGDQETQYF. Full variable domain (remainder filled in from reference TRBV7-6 and TRBJ2-5): GAGVSQSPRYKVTKRGQDVALRCDPISGHVSLYWYRQALGQGPEFLTYFNYEAQQDKSGLPNDRFSAERPEGSISTLTIQRTEQRDSAMYRCASSSGTGDQETQYFGPGTRLLVL.